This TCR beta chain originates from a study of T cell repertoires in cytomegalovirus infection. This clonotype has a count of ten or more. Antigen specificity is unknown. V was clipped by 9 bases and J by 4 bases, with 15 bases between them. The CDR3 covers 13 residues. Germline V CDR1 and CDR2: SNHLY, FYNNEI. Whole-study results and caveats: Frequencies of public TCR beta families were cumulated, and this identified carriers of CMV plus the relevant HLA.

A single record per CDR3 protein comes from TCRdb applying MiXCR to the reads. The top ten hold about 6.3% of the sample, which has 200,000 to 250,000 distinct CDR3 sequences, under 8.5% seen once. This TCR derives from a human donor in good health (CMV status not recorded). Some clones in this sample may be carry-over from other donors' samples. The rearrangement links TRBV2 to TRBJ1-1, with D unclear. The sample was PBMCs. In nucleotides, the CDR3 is TGTGCCAGTCCGCGGGGAAGAAGCACTGAAGCTTTCTTT. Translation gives CASPRGRSTEAFF.